These 10 T cell receptor beta chains share one sample of origin, sequenced in a study of T cell responses to AZD1222 COVID-19 vaccine (dated by TCRdb to the early 2020s). According to the study, the label for this sample's time point signals: baseline before first vaccination. The library was prepared using the immunoSEQ multiplex PCR assay. The source is immuneACCESS, and TCRdb retained only in-frame sequences with V and J called. Part of the clones is not carried over; for the studies checked, unresolved V genes explain less than half of this, and the remainder is unexplained. This sample has 96,000 or so clones in its table, and 80% to 90% of those were observed once. Of the sample, around 1.6% falls within the top ten clones. The sample was peripheral blood, taken on day 0 of AZD1222 vaccination. The receptors were gathered from an adult in good health.

The J gene is TRBJ1-5, the V gene TRBV12-3 or TRBV12-4; weak D call: TRBD1 (6 bases). This CDR3 has 13 residues. Trimming cost V 7 bases and J 7 bases, with 14 bases left between them. CDR3 residues: CASTQNRAQPQHF. As DNA, the CDR3 is TGTGCCAGCACTCAAAACAGGGCCCAGCCCCAGCATTTT.

V gene TRBV7-8 combines with J gene TRBJ1-1; D perhaps matches TRBD1 (5 bases). This CDR3 comprises 14 residues. The V end lost 5 bases, the J end lost 3 bases, and 13 bases lay between the germline ends. Germline V gene lookup returns CDR1 SGHVS and CDR2 FQNEAQ. CDR3 in DNA: TGTGCCAGCAGCAAAATGACAGACCACACTGAAGCTTTCTTT. This translates into CASSKMTDHTEAFF.

V is TRBV28 and J is TRBJ2-6; D is undetermined. Germline V gene data show CDR1 as MDHEN and CDR2 as SYDVKM. Trimming stripped 3 bases from V and 2 bases from J, with 2 bases between. The CDR3 sequence is 13 residues long. The CDR3 sequence is CASSLTGANVLTF. CDR3 sequence (DNA): TGTGCCAGCAGTTTGACTGGGGCCAACGTCCTGACTTTC.

The chain is built from TRBV6-6 and TRBJ1-5; unclear D gene. This CDR3 is 13 amino acids long. Germline CDR1 is MNHNY and CDR2 is SVGAGI (reference sequence). Trimming took 2 bases from V and 4 from J, leaving 6 bases between them. As DNA, the CDR3 is TGTGCCAGCAGTTACGGGCCTAATCAGCCCCAGCATTTT. Residues: CASSYGPNQPQHF.

This clone showed up just once. The J gene is TRBJ2-7, the V gene TRBV2, with D perhaps matching TRBD1 or TRBD2 (5 bases each). Trimming left V 7 bases short and J 1 base short, with 17 bases between. Germline CDR1 is SNHLY and CDR2 is FYNNEI. The CDR3 loop spans 15 amino acids. CDR3 amino acids: CASKINRDGSYEQYF. The DNA of the CDR3 is TGTGCCAGCAAGATTAACCGGGACGGATCCTACGAGCAGTACTTC.

This sequence joins TRBV5-8 and TRBJ1-1; possible D gene TRBD1, 5 bases. The V gene lost 6 bases and the J gene lost 1 base, with 16 bases spanning the gap. Per germline, CDR1 SGHTS and CDR2 YDEGEE. This CDR3 region has 15 residues. The CDR3 DNA reads TGTGCCAGCACCGAGGGACCATTTGGGAACACTGAAGCTTTCTTT. Translation: CASTEGPFGNTEAFF.

This chain connects TRBV7-2 to TRBJ2-3; 9 bases line up with TRBD1. V dropped 3 bases and J dropped 4; count of bases not matched to a gene: 2. CDR1 and CDR2 (germline): SGHTA, FQGNSA. The CDR3 spans 14 residues. The CDR3 DNA reads TGTGCCAGCAGCTTCAGACAGGGGGCAGATACGCAGTATTTT. This encodes CASSFRQGADTQYF.

This clone appeared a few times. Other DNA sequences in the same sample also yield this CDR3. This chain joins TRBV18 and TRBJ2-2; D remains ambiguous. Deletions cut 3 bases from V and 1 base from J, with 6 bases between. Germline lookup yields CDR1 KGHSH and CDR2 LQKENI. The CDR3 contains 14 residues. The CDR3, as DNA: TGTGCCAGCTCACCCCCTCTGAACACCGGGGAGCTGTTTTTT. Its protein is CASSPPLNTGELFF.

This clone was counted a single time. The chain has TRBV5-6 and TRBJ2-1; TRBD2 aligns across 8 bases. Trimming at V came to 4 bases and at J to 3 bases, leaving 6 bases not matched to a gene. The CDR3 runs 15 residues. CDR1 and CDR2 (germline): SGHDT, YYEEEE. The CDR3 region is CASSVRGAIYNEQFF. DNA of the CDR3: TGTGCCAGCAGCGTGCGGGGGGCCATCTACAATGAGCAGTTCTTC.

This clone appeared a single time. The chain carries TRBV19 and TRBJ2-2; D gene uncertain. The V gene's germline CDR1 is LNHDA and CDR2 SQIVND (reference sequence). The CDR3 sequence is 13 residues long. V dropped 7 bases and J dropped 7 bases, with 13 bases sitting between them. The CDR3 spells CASNNYLGGELFF. DNA for the CDR3: TGTGCCAGTAACAACTACCTTGGCGGGGAGCTGTTTTTT. The full variable domain, rest sourced from reference TRBV19 and TRBJ2-2, is DGGITQSPKYLFRKEGQNVTLSCEQNLNHDAMYWYRQDPGQGLRLIYYSQIVNDFQKGDIAEGYSVSREKKESFPLTVTSAQKNPTAFYLCASNNYLGGELFFGEGSRLTVL.